These 20 T cell receptor beta chains were all obtained from the same sample, sequenced in a study of cytomegalovirus exposure and HLA in healthy donors. Primers included in the PCR were 60 Vbeta and 13 Jbeta primers. TCRdb's copy holds only in-frame clones and misses some; the assay was immunoSEQ multiplex PCR. The table lists around 190,000 clones, 65% to 80% of them singletons. The sequenced sample was PBMCs. The origin of the receptors is a woman aged 40-49 years in good health and CMV-seronegative.

The V and J genes are TRBV27 and TRBJ2-5; D perhaps matches TRBD2 (5 bases). The end of the DNA is better explained by TRBJ2-7, so the J call may be wrong. Germline V CDR1 and CDR2: MNHEY, SMNVEV (reference sequence). The CDR3 is made up of 16 amino acids. The CDR3 DNA follows: TGTGCCAGCAGTTCCCCCCGGACGGGAAGCTACAACGAGCAGTACTTC. As protein: CASSSPRTGSYNEQYF.

The chain links TRBV9 to TRBJ2-1, with 10 bases that match TRBD2. Germline CDR1 and CDR2: SGDLS and YYNGEE. This CDR3 spans 15 amino acids. J was trimmed by 7 bases and V by 2 bases; bases with no gene match: 6. CDR3 DNA: TGTGCCAGCAGCGTGGGGGGGACTAGCGTTAATGAGCAGTTCTTC. Translating it yields CASSVGGTSVNEQFF.

The J gene is TRBJ1-1, the V gene TRBV5-1; TRBD1 might be the D (5 bases). Trimming removed 4 bases at V and 5 bases at J, with 15 bases between. Germline V gene data show CDR1 as SGHRS and CDR2 as YFSETQ. The CDR3 consists of 14 residues. The CDR3 nucleotides read TGCGCCAGCAGCCCCGGGGGTTCGGGGACTGAAGCTTTCTTT. The encoded protein is CASSPGGSGTEAFF.

This clone was observed a few times. The CDR3: CASSLGGWGGLTNEQFF. The CDR3 DNA reads as TGTGCCAGCAGCTTGGGGGGCTGGGGAGGGCTAACGAATGAGCAGTTCTTC. The rearrangement joins TRBV7-8 to TRBJ2-1; TRBD2 might be the D (7 bases). CDR1 and CDR2 from the germline V gene are SGHVS and FQNEAQ. CDR3 length: 17 residues. V gave up 3 bases and J gave up 7 bases, with 22 bases separating them.

V gene TRBV10-2 combines with J gene TRBJ2-1; tentative D call: TRBD2 (5 bases). The V gene's germline CDR1 is WSHSY and CDR2 SAAADI. The CDR3 runs to 16 residues. Trimming took off 1 base at V and 0 bases at J, with 10 bases between the two ends. The CDR3: CASSEWAGSSYNEQFF. Here the CDR3 DNA reads TGCGCCAGCAGTGAGTGGGCTGGGAGCTCCTACAATGAGCAGTTCTTC.

The CDR3 is CASRGGGTYEQYF. CDR3 DNA sequence: TGTGCCAGTAGAGGCGGTGGGACTTACGAGCAGTACTTC. J is TRBJ2-7 and V is TRBV19, with D possibly matching TRBD2 (6 bases). CDR1 LNHDA and CDR2 SQIVND come from the germline V gene (reference sequence). V lost 6 bases and J 4 bases, leaving 13 bases between the germline ends. The CDR3 covers 13 residues.

The chain combines TRBV19 with TRBJ2-5, with D maybe TRBD2 (5 bases). This CDR3 comprises 12 residues. Germline lookup yields CDR1 LNHDA and CDR2 SQIVND (reference sequence). The ends were cut back, 6 bases at V and 7 bases at J, with 12 bases in the middle. The chain's CDR3 is CASRTNGGTQYF. Here the CDR3 DNA reads TGTGCCAGTAGAACGAACGGAGGGACCCAGTACTTC.

The J gene is TRBJ2-7, the V gene TRBV4-1, with 7 positions matching TRBD2. Trimming at V came to 4 bases and at J to 1 base, leaving 7 bases not matched to a gene. This CDR3 spans 15 amino acids. Germline assignment: CDR1 MGHRA and CDR2 YSYEKL. CDR3 nucleotides: TGCGCCAGCAGCCCCTCTAGCGGAATATCCTACGAGCAGTACTTC. Its translation is CASSPSSGISYEQYF.

The V call is TRBV5-1, the J call TRBJ2-5; the match to TRBD2 covers 9 bases. The CDR3 runs to 16 residues. Germline CDR1 is SGHRS and CDR2 is YFSETQ. V shed 1 base and J 1 base; nucleotides not matched to a gene: 5. Here the CDR3 DNA reads TGCGCCAGCAGCTTGCGACTAGCGGAAACCCAAGAGACCCAGTACTTC. This encodes CASSLRLAETQETQYF. Using reference TRBV5-1 and TRBJ2-5 for the parts outside the CDR3, the full variable domain is KAGVTQTPRYLIKTRGQQVTLSCSPISGHRSVSWYQQTPGQGLQFLFEYFSETQRNKGNFPGRFSGRQFSNSRSEMNVSTLELGDSALYLCASSLRLAETQETQYFGPGTRLLVL.

A few counts support this clone. This chain links TRBV27 with TRBJ1-1, with D possibly matching TRBD1 (5 bases). The V and J ends lost 4 bases and 9 bases respectively, with 12 bases between them. Looked up from germline, CDR1 is MNHEY and CDR2 is SMNVEV (reference sequence). This CDR3 is built from 12 residues. CDR3 DNA: TGTGCCAGCAGTTCCTATGGGGGGAAAGCTTTCTTT. Translated: CASSSYGGKAFF.

The chain joins TRBV12-5 to TRBJ2-3; the D gene is possibly TRBD2 (6 bases). Trimming stripped 5 bases from V and 1 base from J, with 7 bases between. CDR3 length: 13 amino acids. Germline V gives CDR1 LGHNT, CDR2 FRNRAP. The CDR3 DNA reads as TGTGCTAGTGGTGCTAGCGGCACAGATACGCAGTATTTT. Amino acid sequence: CASGASGTDTQYF.

This clone was found once. The chain employs TRBV25-1 and TRBJ2-1; D not resolved. CDR1 and CDR2 (germline): MGHDK, SYGVNS. The CDR3 sequence is 15 residues long. Trimming cost V 4 bases and J 6 bases, with 16 bases left between them. The CDR3 coding sequence is TGTGCCAGCAGTGCGACCGCAGACGGGTCCAATGAGCAGTTCTTC. It yields the protein CASSATADGSNEQFF.

This chain uses TRBV4-2 with TRBJ1-5; D is possibly TRBD1 (5 bases). The V end lost 0 bases, the J end lost 1 base, and 7 bases lay between the germline ends. Germline CDR1 LGHNA, CDR2 YNFKEQ. CDR3 length: 15 amino acids. CDR3 in amino acids: CASSQDGGSNQPQHF. In DNA form, the CDR3 reads TGTGCCAGCAGCCAAGATGGGGGGAGCAATCAGCCCCAGCATTTT.

This clone was seen more than once but under ten times. The chain combines TRBV6-1 with TRBJ1-5, with 8 positions matching TRBD1. V lost 6 bases and J lost 1; bases outside the gene matches: 5. The CDR3 totals 15 residues. Germline V gene sequence: CDR1 MNHNS, CDR2 SASEGT. CDR3 region: CASRPQGASNQPQHF. CDR3 coding DNA: TGTGCCAGCAGACCTCAGGGGGCAAGCAATCAGCCCCAGCATTTT.

CDR3 loop: CACTALAGVLAGELFF. The DNA for the CDR3 is TGTGCCTGCACCGCCTTAGCGGGAGTCTTGGCCGGGGAGCTGTTTTTT. This chain uses TRBV30 with TRBJ2-2; TRBD2 agrees at 9 bases. Germline loops: CDR1 GTSNPN, CDR2 SVGIG (reference sequence). The V segment lost 6 bases and the J segment 6 bases; nucleotides outside the gene matches: 14. The CDR3 is 16 residues long.

CDR3 sequence (DNA): TGTGCCAGTAGTAAACTAGCGGGAGCCAATGAGCAGTTCTTC. Protein: CASSKLAGANEQFF. The V gene is TRBV19, the J gene TRBJ2-1; 11 bases match TRBD2. CDR1 is LNHDA, CDR2 SQIVND, per germline (reference sequence). The CDR3 spans 14 residues. V dropped 4 bases and J dropped 6; count of bases not matched to a gene: 2.

In DNA form, the CDR3 reads TGCGCCAGCAGCTTAGGGACAGACACCTACGAGCAGTACGTC. Protein sequence: CASSLGTDTYEQYV. The chain uses TRBV5-1 and TRBJ2-7, with 7 nucleotides matching TRBD1. V lost 2 bases and J lost 2; bases outside the gene matches: 4. The CDR3 has 14 amino acids. Per germline, CDR1 SGHRS and CDR2 YFSETQ.

J is TRBJ2-1 and V is TRBV7-3, with D maybe TRBD1 (6 bases). V was clipped by 5 bases and J by 8 bases, with 10 bases between them. This CDR3 has 12 residues. Germline-derived CDR1 and CDR2 are SGHTA and FQGTGA. The chain's CDR3 is CASSLQGYEQFF. The CDR3 DNA follows: TGTGCCAGCAGCCTGCAGGGGTATGAGCAGTTCTTC.

The chain has TRBV5-6 and TRBJ1-2; D is possibly TRBD1 (5 bases). Between the trimmed V and J ends, which lost 5 bases and 6 bases, there was a span of 23 bases. In germline, CDR1 is SGHDT, CDR2 YYEEEE. CDR3 length: 16 amino acids. CDR3: CASSYRTPTYSDGYTF. Written as DNA, the CDR3 is TGTGCCAGCAGTTACAGGACCCCGACATATTCAGATGGCTACACCTTC.

The CDR3 region is CASSLGGVWDEQFF. For the CDR3, the DNA is TGTGCCAGCAGCTTAGGGGGGGTCTGGGATGAGCAGTTCTTC. The V gene is TRBV11-3, the J gene TRBJ2-1, with D perhaps matching TRBD2 (6 bases). Trimming removed 1 base from V and 8 bases from J, with 12 bases in between. CDR1 is SGHNT and CDR2 is YENEEA in the germline V gene. This CDR3 spans 14 amino acids.